The sequence of this T cell receptor (beta chain) was determined in a study of naive and memory T cell subsets. Comment on this clonotype: Its matching antigen is unknown.

Both TRBC1 and TRBC2 were covered by a beta constant-region primer of two equimolar oligonucleotides. TCRdb reanalysed the UMI-ligation and nested PCR reads using MiXCR and keeps one entry per CDR3 protein. Altogether approximately 82,000 distinct CDR3 sequences are present, about 6.5% being singletons, with the ten largest covering 1.6%. Findings and limits, study-wide: In naive cells, over 85% of TCR sequences were seen only once. In CD4 and CD8 cells, diversity dropped from naive through EMRA.

The CDR3 spans 15 residues. CDR1 and CDR2 from the germline V gene are MNHNY and SVGAGI (reference sequence). The J segment lost 5 bases and the V segment lost 7 bases, leaving 10 bases of the junction unmatched. The chain employs TRBV6-6 and TRBJ1-1; 10 positions match TRBD1. The origin of this receptor is a human donor in good health. Sequencing was carried out using central memory CD4+ T cells from blood. Written as DNA, the CDR3 is TGTGCCAGCACCGATAGCTCGGGACAGGGGACTGAAGCTTTCTTT. Amino acids: CASTDSSGQGTEAFF.